This note documents a single T cell receptor (beta chain) sequence. What it binds is not known. The sample comes from a study of identical twins. Findings and limits, study-wide: The analysis was cross-sectional rather than longitudinal within donors. Abundant cord blood beta clonotypes carried fewer insertions; memory repertoires showed none. Partial confounding of zero-insertion analyses by invariant MAIT and iNKT cells was possible.

Trimming removed 0 bases at V and 6 bases at J, with 6 bases between. The CDR3 runs 12 residues. Germline V gives CDR1 SGHRS, CDR2 YFSETQ. Template switching supplied a universal primer site; unique molecular identifiers were carried on the cDNA. TCRdb processed the 5' RACE reads anew with MiXCR; each CDR3 protein has one entry. In the table there are 450,000 or so distinct CDR3 sequences, 20% to 25% of which are singletons. The same data also contributed to another study, on T cells expressing NK-cell markers.

The TCR originated in a woman younger than 30 in good health. The sequenced sample consisted of CD4+ T cells sorted from blood. This chain joins TRBV5-1 and TRBJ1-2, with D hard to call. CDR3 in amino acids: CASSLALDGYTF. CDR3 in DNA: TGCGCCAGCAGCTTGGCCCTGGATGGCTACACCTTC.